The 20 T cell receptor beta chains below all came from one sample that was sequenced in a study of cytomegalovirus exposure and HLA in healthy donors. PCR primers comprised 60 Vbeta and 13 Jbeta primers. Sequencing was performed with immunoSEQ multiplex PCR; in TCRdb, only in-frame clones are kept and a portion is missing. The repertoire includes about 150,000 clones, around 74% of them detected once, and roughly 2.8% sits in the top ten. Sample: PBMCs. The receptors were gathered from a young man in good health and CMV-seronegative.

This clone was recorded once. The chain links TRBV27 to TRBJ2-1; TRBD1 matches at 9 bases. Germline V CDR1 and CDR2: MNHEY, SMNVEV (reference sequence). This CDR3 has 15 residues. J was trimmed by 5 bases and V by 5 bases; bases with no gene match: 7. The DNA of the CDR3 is TGTGCCAGCAGTAGGACAGGGGTCCAAGACAATGAGCAGTTCTTC. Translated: CASSRTGVQDNEQFF.

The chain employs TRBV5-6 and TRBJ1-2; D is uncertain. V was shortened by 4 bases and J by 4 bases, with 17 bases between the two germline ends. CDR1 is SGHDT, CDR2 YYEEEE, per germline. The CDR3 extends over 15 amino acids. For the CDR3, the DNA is TGTGCCAGCAGCCCCGGGATGGGAGGATCCTATGGCTACACCTTC. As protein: CASSPGMGGSYGYTF.

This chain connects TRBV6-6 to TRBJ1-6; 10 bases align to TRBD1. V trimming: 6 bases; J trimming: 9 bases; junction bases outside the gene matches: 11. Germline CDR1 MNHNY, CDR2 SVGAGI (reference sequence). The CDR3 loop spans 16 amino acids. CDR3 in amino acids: CASRLGTGVHGSPLHF. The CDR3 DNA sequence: TGTGCCAGCAGACTAGGGACAGGGGTCCACGGTTCACCCCTCCACTTT.

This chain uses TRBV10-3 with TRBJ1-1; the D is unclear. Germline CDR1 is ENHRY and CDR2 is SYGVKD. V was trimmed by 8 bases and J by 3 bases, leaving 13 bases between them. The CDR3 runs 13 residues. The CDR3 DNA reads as TGTGCCATCTGTGGAGGGATTGACACTGAAGCTTTCTTT. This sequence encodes CAICGGIDTEAFF.

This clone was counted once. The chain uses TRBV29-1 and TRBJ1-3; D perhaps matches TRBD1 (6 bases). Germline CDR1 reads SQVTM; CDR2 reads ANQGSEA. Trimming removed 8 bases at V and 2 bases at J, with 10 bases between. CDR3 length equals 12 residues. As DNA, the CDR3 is TGCAGCATTCAGGGGACTGGAAACACCATATATTTT. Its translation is CSIQGTGNTIYF.

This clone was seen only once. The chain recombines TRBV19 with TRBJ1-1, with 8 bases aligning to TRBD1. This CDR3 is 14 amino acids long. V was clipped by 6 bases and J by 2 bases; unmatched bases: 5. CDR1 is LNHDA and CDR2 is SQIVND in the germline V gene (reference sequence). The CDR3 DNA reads TGTGCCAGTAGCAGAGGACAGGGAAACACTGAAGCTTTCTTT. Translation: CASSRGQGNTEAFF. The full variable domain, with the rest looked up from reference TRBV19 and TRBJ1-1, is DGGITQSPKYLFRKEGQNVTLSCEQNLNHDAMYWYRQDPGQGLRLIYYSQIVNDFQKGDIAEGYSVSREKKESFPLTVTSAQKNPTAFYLCASSRGQGNTEAFFGQGTRLTVV.

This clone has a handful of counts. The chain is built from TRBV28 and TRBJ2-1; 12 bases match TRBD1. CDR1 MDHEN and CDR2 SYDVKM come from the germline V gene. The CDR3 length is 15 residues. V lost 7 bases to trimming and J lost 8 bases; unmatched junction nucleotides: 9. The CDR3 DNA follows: TGTGCCAGCATGACGTGGGACAGGGGGCAGGATGAGCAGTTCTTC. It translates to CASMTWDRGQDEQFF.

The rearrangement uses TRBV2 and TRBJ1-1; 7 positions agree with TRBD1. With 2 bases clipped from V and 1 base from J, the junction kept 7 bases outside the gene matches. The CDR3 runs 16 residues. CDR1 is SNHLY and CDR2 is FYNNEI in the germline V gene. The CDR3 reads CASSESRDSGNTEAFF. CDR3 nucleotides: TGTGCCAGCAGTGAATCCCGGGACAGCGGGAACACTGAAGCTTTCTTT.

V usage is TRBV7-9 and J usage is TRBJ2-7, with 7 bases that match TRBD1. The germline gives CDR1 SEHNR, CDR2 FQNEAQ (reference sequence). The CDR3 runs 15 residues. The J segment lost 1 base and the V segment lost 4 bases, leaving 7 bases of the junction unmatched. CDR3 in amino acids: CASSSPWDRSYEQYF. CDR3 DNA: TGTGCCAGCAGCTCTCCCTGGGACAGATCCTACGAGCAGTACTTC.

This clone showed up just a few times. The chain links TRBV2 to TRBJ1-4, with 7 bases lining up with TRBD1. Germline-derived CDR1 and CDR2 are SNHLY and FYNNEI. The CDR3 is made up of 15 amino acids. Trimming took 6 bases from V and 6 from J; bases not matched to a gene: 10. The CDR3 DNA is TGTGCCAGCAGGGATTACAGGGGAATGGATGAAAAACTGTTTTTT. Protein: CASRDYRGMDEKLFF.

The CDR3 bases are TGTGCCACCCAACGGGAGGAGGGAATCACAGATACGCAGTATTTT. Residues: CATQREEGITDTQYF. The V and J genes are TRBV28 and TRBJ2-3; 7 positions agree with TRBD2. The CDR3 length is 15 residues. CDR1 MDHEN and CDR2 SYDVKM come from the germline V gene. The V and J ends lost 10 bases and 2 bases, in that order; junction bases with no gene match: 12.

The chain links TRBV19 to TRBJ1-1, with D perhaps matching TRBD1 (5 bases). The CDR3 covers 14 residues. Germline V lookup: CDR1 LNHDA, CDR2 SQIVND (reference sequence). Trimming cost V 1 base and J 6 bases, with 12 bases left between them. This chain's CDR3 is CASSIGAGWAEAFF. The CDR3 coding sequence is TGTGCCAGTAGTATAGGGGCAGGGTGGGCTGAAGCTTTCTTT.

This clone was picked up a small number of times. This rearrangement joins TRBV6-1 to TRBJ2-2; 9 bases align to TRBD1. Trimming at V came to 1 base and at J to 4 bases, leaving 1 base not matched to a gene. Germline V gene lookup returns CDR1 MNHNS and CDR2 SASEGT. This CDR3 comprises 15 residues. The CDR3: CASSEETGGTGELFF. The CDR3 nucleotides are TGTGCCAGCAGTGAAGAGACAGGGGGCACCGGGGAGCTGTTTTTT.

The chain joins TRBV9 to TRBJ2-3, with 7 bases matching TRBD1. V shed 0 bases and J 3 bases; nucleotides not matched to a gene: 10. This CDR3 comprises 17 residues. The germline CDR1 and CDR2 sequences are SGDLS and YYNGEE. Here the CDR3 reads CASSVGRGQGWTDTQYF. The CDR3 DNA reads TGTGCCAGCAGCGTAGGTAGGGGGCAGGGCTGGACAGATACGCAGTATTTT.

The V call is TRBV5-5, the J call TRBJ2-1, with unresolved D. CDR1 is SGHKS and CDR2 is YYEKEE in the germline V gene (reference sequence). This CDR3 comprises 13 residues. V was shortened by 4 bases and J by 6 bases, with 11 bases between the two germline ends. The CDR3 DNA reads TGTGCCAGCAGCCTATATGAGCGCAATGAGCAGTTCTTC. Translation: CASSLYERNEQFF. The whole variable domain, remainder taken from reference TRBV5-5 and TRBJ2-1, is DAGVTQSPTHLIKTRGQQVTLRCSPISGHKSVSWYQQVLGQGPQFIFQYYEKEERGRGNFPDRFSARQFPNYSSELNVNALLLGDSALYLCASSLYERNEQFFGPGTRLTVL.

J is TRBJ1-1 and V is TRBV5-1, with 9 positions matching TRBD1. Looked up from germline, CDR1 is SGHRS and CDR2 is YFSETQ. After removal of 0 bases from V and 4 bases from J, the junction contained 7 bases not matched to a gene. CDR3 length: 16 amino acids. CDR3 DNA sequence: TGCGCCAGCAGCTTGGCGGACAGGGGTTTTCCCACTGAAGCTTTCTTT. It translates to CASSLADRGFPTEAFF.

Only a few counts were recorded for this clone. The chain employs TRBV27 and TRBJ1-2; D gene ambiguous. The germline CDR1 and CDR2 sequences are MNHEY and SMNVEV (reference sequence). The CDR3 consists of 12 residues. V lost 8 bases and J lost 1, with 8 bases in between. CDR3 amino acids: CASGHGNYGYTF. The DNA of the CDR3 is TGTGCCAGCGGGCACGGTAACTATGGCTACACCTTC.

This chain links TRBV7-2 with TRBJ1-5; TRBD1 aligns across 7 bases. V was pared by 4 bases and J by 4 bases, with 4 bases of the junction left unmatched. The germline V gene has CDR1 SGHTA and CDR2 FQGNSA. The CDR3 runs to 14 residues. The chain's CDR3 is CASSSQTGNQPQHF. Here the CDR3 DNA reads TGTGCCAGCAGCTCTCAGACAGGGAATCAGCCCCAGCATTTT.

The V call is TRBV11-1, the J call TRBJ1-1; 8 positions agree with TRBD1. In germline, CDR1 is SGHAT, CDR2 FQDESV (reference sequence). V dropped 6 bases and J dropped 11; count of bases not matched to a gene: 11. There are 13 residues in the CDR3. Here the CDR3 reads CASSWQGARGAFF. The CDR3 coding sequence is TGTGCCAGCAGTTGGCAGGGGGCGCGTGGGGCTTTCTTT.

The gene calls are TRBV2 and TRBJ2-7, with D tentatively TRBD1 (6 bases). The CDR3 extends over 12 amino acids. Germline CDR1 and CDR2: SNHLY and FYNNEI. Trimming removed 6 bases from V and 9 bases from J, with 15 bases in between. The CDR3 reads CASRNRDKGQYF. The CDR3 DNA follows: TGTGCCAGCAGGAACCGGGACAAAGGGCAGTACTTC.